What follows are 10 T cell receptor beta chains derived from one specimen sequenced in a study of cytomegalovirus exposure and HLA in healthy donors. Primers: 60 Vbeta forward and 13 Jbeta reverse. Clones were sequenced by immunoSEQ multiplex PCR, and TCRdb holds only the in-frame ones, with some missing. This sample has 150,000 to 170,000 clones, with about three quarters found just once. The material sequenced was PBMCs. The receptors were sampled from a middle-aged woman in good health and CMV-seronegative.

The chain recombines TRBV19 with TRBJ1-5, with D possibly matching TRBD1 (5 bases). The length of the CDR3 is 13 residues. The V end lost 2 bases, the J end lost 7 bases, and 9 bases lay between the germline ends. Germline V gene sequence: CDR1 LNHDA, CDR2 SQIVND (reference sequence). The CDR3 sequence is CASSIWGDQPQHF. The CDR3 coding sequence is TGTGCCAGTAGTATATGGGGGGACCAGCCCCAGCATTTT.

The rearrangement uses TRBV5-4 and TRBJ2-7; D is perhaps TRBD2 (5 bases). The CDR3 is made up of 14 amino acids. Germline V gives CDR1 SGHNT, CDR2 YYREEE (reference sequence). Trimming cost V 2 bases and J 7 bases, with 16 bases left between them. Here the CDR3 reads CASSFFGDLWEQYF. The CDR3 nucleotides read TGTGCCAGCAGCTTCTTCGGGGATCTCTGGGAGCAGTACTTC.

CDR3 sequence: CASSVGEGNEKLFF. The DNA for the CDR3 is TGTGCCAGCAGTGTCGGGGAGGGTAATGAAAAACTGTTTTTT. The chain employs TRBV2 and TRBJ1-4, with no clear D. The CDR3 is 14 residues long. Germline V CDR1 and CDR2: SNHLY, FYNNEI. V dropped 4 bases and J dropped 4 bases, with 10 bases sitting between them.

The J gene is TRBJ1-1, the V gene TRBV2; D possibly corresponds to TRBD1 (5 bases). There are 13 residues in the CDR3. The germline gives CDR1 SNHLY, CDR2 FYNNEI. Deletions cut 7 bases from V and 0 bases from J, with 9 bases between. CDR3 loop: CASMGEVNTEAFF. The CDR3 DNA reads as TGTGCCAGCATGGGGGAGGTGAACACTGAAGCTTTCTTT.

The V gene is TRBV6-6, the J gene TRBJ1-5, with D unclear. The CDR3 length is 15 residues. Trimming stripped 11 bases from V and 0 bases from J, with 17 bases between. Germline loops: CDR1 MNHNY, CDR2 SVGAGI (reference sequence). The CDR3 here is CASCDRSYSNQPQHF. DNA of the CDR3: TGTGCCTCCTGTGATCGGAGCTATAGCAATCAGCCCCAGCATTTT.

V usage is TRBV28 and J usage is TRBJ2-3; TRBD2 matches at 8 bases. With V trimmed by 8 bases and J by 0 bases, 10 bases remained unmatched. CDR3 length: 16 residues. CDR1 and CDR2 from the germline V gene are MDHEN and SYDVKM. As DNA, the CDR3 is TGTGCCAGCCTCCCCAGCGGGGGCCCTAGCACAGATACGCAGTATTTT. It translates to CASLPSGGPSTDTQYF.

The chain joins TRBV27 to TRBJ2-7; 9 bases line up with TRBD2. CDR1 MNHEY and CDR2 SMNVEV come from the germline V gene (reference sequence). This CDR3 has 16 residues. V shed 0 bases and J 3 bases; nucleotides not matched to a gene: 6. CDR3 in DNA: TGTGCCAGCAGTTTATCTCCAGCGGGAGGCCACTACGAGCAGTACTTC. Encoded protein: CASSLSPAGGHYEQYF.

The chain employs TRBV9 and TRBJ1-1; D may be TRBD1 (6 bases). Germline V gene lookup returns CDR1 SGDLS and CDR2 YYNGEE. This CDR3 has 14 amino acids. V was clipped by 4 bases and J by 5 bases, with 15 bases between them. CDR3 in amino acids: CASSSYRAETEAFF. In DNA form, the CDR3 reads TGTGCCAGCAGCTCCTACAGGGCGGAGACTGAAGCTTTCTTT.

The chain joins TRBV5-1 to TRBJ2-3, with 8 bases aligning to TRBD2. This CDR3 is built from 17 residues. The germline V gene has CDR1 SGHRS and CDR2 YFSETQ. V shed 7 bases and J 0 bases; nucleotides not matched to a gene: 13. The CDR3 loop reads CASCQGIAGPSTDTQYF. CDR3 sequence (DNA): TGCGCCAGCTGCCAAGGTATAGCGGGGCCAAGCACAGATACGCAGTATTTT.

This rearrangement joins TRBV7-9 to TRBJ2-3; maybe TRBD2 (5 bases). This CDR3 is built from 15 residues. Germline V lookup: CDR1 SEHNR, CDR2 FQNEAQ (reference sequence). Trimming pared 2 bases from V and 9 bases from J, leaving 18 bases between. CDR3 nucleotides: TGTGCCAGCAGCTTATGGGCAGACATGAGGAGGACGCAGTATTTT. Translation gives CASSLWADMRRTQYF.